The rows below give T cell receptor beta chains drawn from one sample of a study of graft-versus-host responses after intestinal transplantation. The repertoire was sequenced with immunoSEQ multiplex PCR; TCRdb's copy has only in-frame clones and lacks some. This sample has under 100,000 clones; around 90% occur once, and the top ten carry roughly 0.4%. Their antigen targets remain unknown. Sequences were derived from unstimulated CD8+ T cells sorted from spleen or lymph node cells, sampled before transplant. These receptors came from a human donor who was the organ donor for an intestinal transplant. Both conserved end residues are part of each CDR3. D genes are given only for firm matches. The listing skips clone size in some rows; elsewhere it reads once, few, many or a size class.

size: -; J: TRBJ1-4; D: TRBD1; V: TRBV27; CDR3: CASSLSIMTGGNEKLFF; DNA: TGTGCCAGCAGTTTATCCATCATGACAGGGGGTAATGAAAAACTGTTTTTT
size: -; J: TRBJ1-5; D: -; V: TRBV7-9; CDR3: CASSPPGTSNQPQHF; DNA: TGTGCCAGCAGCCCGCCCGGGACAAGCAATCAGCCCCAGCATTTT
size: -; J: TRBJ2-7; D: -; V: TRBV27; CDR3: CASKGQGGAYEQYF; DNA: TGTGCCAGCAAGGGGCAGGGGGGAGCCTACGAGCAGTACTTC
size: -; J: TRBJ2-2; D: -; V: TRBV27; CDR3: CASRYPGSSGELFF; DNA: TGTGCCAGCAGATACCCGGGGTCATCCGGGGAGCTGTTTTTT
size: -; J: TRBJ1-1; D: -; V: TRBV7-9; CDR3: CASSSYLADTNTEAFF; DNA: TGTGCCAGCAGTTCTTATCTGGCGGACACGAACACTGAAGCTTTCTTT
size: -; J: TRBJ2-1; D: TRBD2; V: TRBV5-1; CDR3: CASSHDTSGGADEQFF; DNA: TGCGCCAGCAGCCACGATACTAGCGGGGGGGCCGATGAGCAGTTCTTC
size: -; J: TRBJ2-7; D: -; V: TRBV2; CDR3: CASSSGLSEQYF; DNA: TGTGCCAGCAGTTCCGGACTATCCGAGCAGTACTTC
size: few; J: TRBJ1-4; D: -; V: TRBV4-3; CDR3: CASSHKFAGGNEKLFF; DNA: TGCGCCAGCAGCCATAAGTTTGCGGGAGGTAATGAAAAACTGTTTTTT
size: -; J: TRBJ1-1; D: TRBD1; V: TRBV19; CDR3: CASSTQGHTEAFF; DNA: TGTGCCAGTAGTACACAGGGGCACACTGAAGCTTTCTTT
size: -; J: TRBJ1-2; D: -; V: TRBV9; CDR3: CASSVATAGLNYGYTF; DNA: TGTGCCAGCAGCGTAGCTACCGCGGGGCTTAACTATGGCTACACCTTC